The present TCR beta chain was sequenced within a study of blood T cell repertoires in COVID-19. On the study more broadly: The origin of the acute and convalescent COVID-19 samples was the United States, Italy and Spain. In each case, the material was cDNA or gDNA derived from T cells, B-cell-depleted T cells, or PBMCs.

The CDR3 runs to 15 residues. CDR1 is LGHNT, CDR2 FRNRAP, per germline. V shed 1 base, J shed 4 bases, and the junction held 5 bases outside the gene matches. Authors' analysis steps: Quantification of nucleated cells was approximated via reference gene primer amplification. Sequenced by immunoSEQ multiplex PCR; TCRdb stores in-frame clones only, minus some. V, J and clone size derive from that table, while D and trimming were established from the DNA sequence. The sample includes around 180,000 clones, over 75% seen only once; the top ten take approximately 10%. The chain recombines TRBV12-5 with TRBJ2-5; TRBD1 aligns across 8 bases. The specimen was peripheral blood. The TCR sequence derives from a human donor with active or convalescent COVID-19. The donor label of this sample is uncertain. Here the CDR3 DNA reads TGTGCTAGTGGTTTGGACAGGGGGACGGGAGAGACCCAGTACTTC. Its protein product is CASGLDRGTGETQYF.